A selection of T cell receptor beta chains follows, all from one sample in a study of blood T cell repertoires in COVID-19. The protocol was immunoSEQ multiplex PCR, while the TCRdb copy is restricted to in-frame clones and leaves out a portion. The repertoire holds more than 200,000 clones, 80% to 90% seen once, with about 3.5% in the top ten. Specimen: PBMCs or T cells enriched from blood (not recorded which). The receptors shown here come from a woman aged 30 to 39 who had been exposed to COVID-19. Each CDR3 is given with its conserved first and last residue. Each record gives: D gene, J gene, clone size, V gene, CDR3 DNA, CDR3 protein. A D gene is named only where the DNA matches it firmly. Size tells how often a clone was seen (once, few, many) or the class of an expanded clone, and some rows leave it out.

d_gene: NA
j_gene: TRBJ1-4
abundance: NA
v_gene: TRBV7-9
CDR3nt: TGTGCCAGCAGCCCACGACAGCACGAAAAACTGTTTTTT
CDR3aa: CASSPRQHEKLFF

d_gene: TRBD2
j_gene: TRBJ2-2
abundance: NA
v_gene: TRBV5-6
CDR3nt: TGTGCCAGCAGCCAGAGTCCAGCGGGGACCGGGGAGCTGTTTTTT
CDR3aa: CASSQSPAGTGELFF

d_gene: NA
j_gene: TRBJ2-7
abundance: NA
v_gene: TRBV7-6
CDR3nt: TGTGCCAGCAGCTTATCCGCCGTGGGGACATTCGAGCAGTACTTC
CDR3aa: CASSLSAVGTFEQYF

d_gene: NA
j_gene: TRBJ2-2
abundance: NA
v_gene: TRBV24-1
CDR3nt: TGTGCCACCAGTGAATCAGGGTACACCGGGGAGCTGTTTTTT
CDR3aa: CATSESGYTGELFF

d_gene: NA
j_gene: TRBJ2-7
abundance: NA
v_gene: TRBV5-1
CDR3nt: TGCGCCAGCAACCGGGACAACTCCTACGAGCAGTACTTC
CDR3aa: CASNRDNSYEQYF

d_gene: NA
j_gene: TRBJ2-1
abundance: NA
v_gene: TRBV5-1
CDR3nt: TGCGCCAGCAGCTTGGAACAGGTCTCGAACAATGAGCAGTTCTTC
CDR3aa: CASSLEQVSNNEQFF

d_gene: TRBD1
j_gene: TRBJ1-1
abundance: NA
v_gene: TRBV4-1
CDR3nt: TGCGCCAGCAGCCAACGGGACAGGAACACTGAAGCTTTCTTT
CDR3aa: CASSQRDRNTEAFF

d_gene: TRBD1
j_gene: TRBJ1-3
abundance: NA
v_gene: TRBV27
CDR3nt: TGTGCCAGCAGTTTTCAGGGGGCCCCTGGAAACACCATATATTTT
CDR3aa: CASSFQGAPGNTIYF

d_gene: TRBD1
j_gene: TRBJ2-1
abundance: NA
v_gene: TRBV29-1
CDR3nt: TGCAGCGCCTTGGACAGGTTAGGGAATGAGCAGTTCTTC
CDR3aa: CSALDRLGNEQFF

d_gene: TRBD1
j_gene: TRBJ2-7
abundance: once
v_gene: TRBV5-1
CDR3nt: TGCGCCAGCAGCCTAAGACAGGGCTACGAGCAGTACTTC
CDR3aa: CASSLRQGYEQYF

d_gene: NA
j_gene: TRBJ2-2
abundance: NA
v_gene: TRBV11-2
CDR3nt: TGTGCCAGCAGCTTAGCCCTAGGGGGCGGGGAGCTGTTTTTT
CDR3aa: CASSLALGGGELFF

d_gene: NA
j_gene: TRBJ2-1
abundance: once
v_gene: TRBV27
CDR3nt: TGTGCCAGCAGTTCGGCTAGATCTGAGCAGTTCTTC
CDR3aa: CASSSARSEQFF

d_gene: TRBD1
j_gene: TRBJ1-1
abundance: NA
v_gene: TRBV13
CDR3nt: TGTGCCAGCGGTCGACAGGGTAGGAACACTGAAGCTTTCTTT
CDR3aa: CASGRQGRNTEAFF

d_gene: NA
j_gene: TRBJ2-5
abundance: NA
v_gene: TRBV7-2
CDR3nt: TGTGCCAGCAGCACCAGATGGTCCCAAGAGACCCAGTACTTC
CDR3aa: CASSTRWSQETQYF

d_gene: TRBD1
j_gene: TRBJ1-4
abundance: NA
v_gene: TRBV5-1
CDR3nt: TGCGCCAGCAGCTTAGGACAGGGTTATGAAAAACTGTTTTTT
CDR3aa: CASSLGQGYEKLFF

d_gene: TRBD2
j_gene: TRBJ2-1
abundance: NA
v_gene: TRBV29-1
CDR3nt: TGCAGCGTTGTAAAGGGAGGGAGCAATGAGCAGTTCTTC
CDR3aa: CSVVKGGSNEQFF

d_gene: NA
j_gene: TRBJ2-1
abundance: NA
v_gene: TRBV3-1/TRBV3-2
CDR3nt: TGTGCCAGCAGCCCGGGAGTCTACAATGAGCAGTTCTTC
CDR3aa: CASSPGVYNEQFF

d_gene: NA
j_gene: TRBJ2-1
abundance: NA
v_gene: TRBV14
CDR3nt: TGTGCCAGCAGCCAAGAAAGATTTGGCACCAGAGAGCAGTTCTTC
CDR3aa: CASSQERFGTREQFF

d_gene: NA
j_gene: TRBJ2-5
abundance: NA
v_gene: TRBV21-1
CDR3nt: NA
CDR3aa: CARLKVGTGSNQETQYF

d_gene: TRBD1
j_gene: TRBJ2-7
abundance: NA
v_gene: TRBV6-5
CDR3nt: TGTGCCAGCAGTTACTCGAGGGACAGCTCCTACGAGCAGTACTTC
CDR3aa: CASSYSRDSSYEQYF

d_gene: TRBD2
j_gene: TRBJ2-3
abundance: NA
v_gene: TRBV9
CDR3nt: TGTGCCAGCAGCGTAGCAGCGGGAGGGCATAGAGATACGCAGTATTTT
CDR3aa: CASSVAAGGHRDTQYF

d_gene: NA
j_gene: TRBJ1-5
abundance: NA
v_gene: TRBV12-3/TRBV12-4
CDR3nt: TGTGCCAGCAGTTTAGGGGGAGATCAGCCCCAGCATTTT
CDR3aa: CASSLGGDQPQHF

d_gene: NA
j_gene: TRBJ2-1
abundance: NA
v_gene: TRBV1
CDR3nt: TGCACCAGCAGCCAAGAACTAGCGGGCCACAATGAGCAGTTCTTC
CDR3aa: CTSSQELAGHNEQFF

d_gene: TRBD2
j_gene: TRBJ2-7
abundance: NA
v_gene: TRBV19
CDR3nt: TGTGCCAGTAGTATTCGGCTAGCGGGTCCCTACGAGCAGTACTTC
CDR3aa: CASSIRLAGPYEQYF

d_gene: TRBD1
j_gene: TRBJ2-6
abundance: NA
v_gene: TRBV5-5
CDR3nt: TGTGCCAGCAGCACGTGGGACAGGGTAATTTCTGGGGCCAACGTCCTGACTTTC
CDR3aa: CASSTWDRVISGANVLTF

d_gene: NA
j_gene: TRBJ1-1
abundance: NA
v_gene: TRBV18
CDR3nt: TGTGCCAGCTCACCAAGAGGTACGAGGAACACTGAAGCTTTCTTT
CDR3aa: CASSPRGTRNTEAFF

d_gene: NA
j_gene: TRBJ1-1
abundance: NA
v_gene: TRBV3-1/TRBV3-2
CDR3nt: TGTGCCAGCAGCCAAGACAGGGGCCGGAACACTGAAGCTTTCTTT
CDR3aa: CASSQDRGRNTEAFF

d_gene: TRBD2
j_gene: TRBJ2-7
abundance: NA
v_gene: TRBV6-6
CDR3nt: TGTGCCAGCAGTTTCCGGACTAGCGGAAGCTCCTACGAGCAGTACTTC
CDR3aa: CASSFRTSGSSYEQYF

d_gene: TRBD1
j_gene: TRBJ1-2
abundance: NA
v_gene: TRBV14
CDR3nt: TGTGCCAGCAGCCCGGGGACAGGAGGCTATGGCTACACCTTC
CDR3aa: CASSPGTGGYGYTF

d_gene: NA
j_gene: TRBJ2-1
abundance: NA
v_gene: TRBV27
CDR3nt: TGTGCCAGCAGTTTCTCCGGGAGAAGGGCGAATGAGCAGTTCTTC
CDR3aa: CASSFSGRRANEQFF

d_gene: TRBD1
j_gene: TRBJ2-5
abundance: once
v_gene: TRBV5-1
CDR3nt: TGCGCCAGCAGCTGGGCCGGGACAGGGAGGCAAGAGACCCAGTACTTC
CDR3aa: CASSWAGTGRQETQYF

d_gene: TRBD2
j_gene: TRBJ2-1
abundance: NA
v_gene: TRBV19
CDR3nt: TGTGCCAGTACAAATAGCGGGAGCGACGTCCATGAGCAGTTCTTC
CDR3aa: CASTNSGSDVHEQFF

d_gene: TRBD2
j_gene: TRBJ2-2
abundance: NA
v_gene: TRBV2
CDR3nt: TGTGCCAGCAGTGAAGCCGCGGGAGGAAAGACCGGGGAGCTGTTTTTT
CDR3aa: CASSEAAGGKTGELFF

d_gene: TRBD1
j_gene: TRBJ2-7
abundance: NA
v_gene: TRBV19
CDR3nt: TGTGCCAGTAGTAGACAGGGGTCCTACGAGCAGTACTTC
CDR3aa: CASSRQGSYEQYF

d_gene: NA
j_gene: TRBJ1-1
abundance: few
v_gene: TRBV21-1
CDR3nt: TGTGCCAGCAGCATAGCGGCTAGGCAGAACACTGAAGCTTTCTTT
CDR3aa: CASSIAARQNTEAFF

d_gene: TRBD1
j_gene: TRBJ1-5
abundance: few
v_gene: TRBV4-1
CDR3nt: TGCGCCAGCAGCCAAAGAGTGGGACAGAGCAATCAGCCCCAGCATTTT
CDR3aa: CASSQRVGQSNQPQHF

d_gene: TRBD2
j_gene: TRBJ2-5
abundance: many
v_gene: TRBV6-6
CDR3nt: TGTGCCAGCAGTCCGCAAAGCGGGAGAGGGGAGACCCAGTACTTC
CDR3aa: CASSPQSGRGETQYF

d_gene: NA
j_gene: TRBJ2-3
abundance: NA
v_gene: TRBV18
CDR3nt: TGTGCCAGCTCACCAAAGGCGGGGGCTAGCACAGATACGCAGTATTTT
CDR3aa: CASSPKAGASTDTQYF

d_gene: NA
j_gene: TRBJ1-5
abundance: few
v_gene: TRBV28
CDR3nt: TGTGCCAGCAGTAGTTTACAGGGTGCATACGGCAATCAGCCCCAGCATTTT
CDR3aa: CASSSLQGAYGNQPQHF

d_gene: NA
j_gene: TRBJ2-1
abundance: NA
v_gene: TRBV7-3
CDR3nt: TGTGCCAGCAGCTTAAGGGGGCGGAATGAGCAGTTCTTC
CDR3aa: CASSLRGRNEQFF

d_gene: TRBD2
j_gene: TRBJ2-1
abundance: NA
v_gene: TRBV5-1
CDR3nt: TGCGCCAGCAGCTTCGGATCGACTAGCGGGAGCCTTGAGCAGTTCTTC
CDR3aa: CASSFGSTSGSLEQFF

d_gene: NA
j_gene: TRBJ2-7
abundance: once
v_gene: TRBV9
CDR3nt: TGTGCCAGCAGCGCAAATCCGGGGGAGAATTCCTACGAGCAGTACTTC
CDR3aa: CASSANPGENSYEQYF